Reported below is one TCR beta chain. This clonotype was counted a few times. Its antigen target is currently unknown. Per-base quality was not reported, and no clone a single base away is much larger than it. V is clipped by 0 bases and J by 7 bases, and the sequence between their germline boundaries is 7 bases long. Sequences SGHVS (CDR1) and FNYEAQ (CDR2) are obtained from the germline V gene. The CDR3 has 13 amino acids, counting the end cysteine and phenylalanine. This entry keeps only the CDR3 DNA: 39 bases, framed from base 1. The library was generated by multiplex PCR. TCRdb names Illumina HiSeq 4000 as the instrument used. TCR beta libraries were built with iRepertoire HTBI primers and Arm-PCR amplification of CDR3 regions. Before sequencing, the PCR products went through gel purification. The authors' pipeline ran thus. Across samples, approximately 68 TRBV and 14 TRBJ segments were identified and used for gene usage analysis of CDR3 amino acid clonotypes. Filtered high-quality paired reads were merged into contigs using COPE and FqMerger. Contigs were aligned with BLAST to IMGT TRBV, TRBD and TRBJ reference genes, and CDR3 was defined per IMGT. Highly expanded clones were defined as clonotypes with a frequency above 0.1%. Repertoire diversity was measured by Shannon entropy, and V-J evenness by the Gini coefficient. A clonotype was considered public if more than one individual shared it. The public reads were reprocessed in TCRdb via fastp at Q25 and MiXCR, keeping in-frame beta chains. Records with the same CDR3 protein are collapsed into one entry carrying the most frequent genes and DNA. TCRdb's processing, not the authors', yielded these V and J calls. The sample table records under 450,000 distinct CDR3 sequences; under 20% of these occur just once. Of the sample, around 20% falls within the top ten clones.

The source of the sample is a study of regulatory T cells in long-lasting Graves disease (dated by TCRdb to the early 2020s). For the study in its entirety: Newly diagnosed Graves' disease patients had taken antithyroid drugs for less than 3 months. Peripheral blood TCR sequencing and RNA sequencing compared persistent Graves' disease patients with newly diagnosed Graves' disease patients. A total of 35 or so samples underwent TCR sequencing: about 13 from persistent and roughly 20 from newly diagnosed Graves' disease patients. The study was registered as a clinical trial and conducted in China. The paper's findings and limits, for the study overall: The study examined only peripheral blood because the primary lesion, thyroid tissue, could not be accessed. Preferential use of TRBV28, TRBJ1-2 and TRBJ2-5 was observed in persistent disease, whereas TRBV20-1 and TRBJ2-1 were favored in newly diagnosed disease. Only the TCR beta chain was sequenced and analyzed. The authors acknowledged the small sample size as a limitation that may reduce accuracy. Persistent Graves' disease patients showed lower TCR Shannon entropy and fewer highly expanded clones than newly diagnosed patients, suggesting clonal expansion. More public clonotypes were shared among persistent patients (under 3,000) than among newly diagnosed patients (roughly 1,000).

Reading the label with the study, this specimen's time point is: newly diagnosed GD, antithyroid drugs for less than 3 months. RNA was extracted from PBMCs in TRIzol for both TCR sequencing and RNA sequencing. The diagnosis of Graves' disease was made according to American Thyroid Association guidelines. Patients for the study were recruited at an endocrinology department in Xi'an, China. Each patient gave 8.5 to 9.5 milliliters of peripheral blood, collected in an EDTA anticoagulant tube. Ficoll Paque Plus density gradient separation was used to isolate PBMCs, and no further T cell sorting was done. An Agilent 2100 Bioanalyzer and agarose gel were used to check RNA quality, while a NanoDrop 2000 measured RNA concentration. Separately, the same data were catalogued under a study of T cells in Graves' hyperthyroidism and ophthalmopathy. The second investigation adds: A patient counted as having stable Graves' hyperthyroidism if no progression to ophthalmopathy occurred over 18 months of follow-up. Hyperthyroidism patients were newly diagnosed, had a disease duration of under 2 months, and were aged 18 to 65 years. Exclusion was applied to patients with uncontrolled infections, other autoimmune diseases, pregnancy or lactation. Diagnoses were established on the basis of clinical symptoms, serum thyroxine and TRAb, thyroid ultrasound, and orbital computed tomography. A first-round RT-PCR of the TCR CDR3 used the HTBI primer set with the Qiagen OneStep RT-PCR kit. Most expanded thyroid clonotypes (frequency above 0.001) were also detected in blood, suggesting blood repertoires may reflect thyroid immune responses. In cross-validation, a model built on a 13 V-J signature told ophthalmopathy apart from stable hyperthyroidism with approximately 90% sensitivity and about 81% specificity, and in testing the same model reached 80%/75%. In validation, the model predicted progression to ophthalmopathy a median of about 6.5 months before onset, with approximately 70% sensitivity and 72.22% specificity. A discovery cohort of roughly 96 patients, 43 with Graves' ophthalmopathy and about 60 with stable Graves' hyperthyroidism, was used to find distinguishing TCR V-J signatures. Prospective prediction of ophthalmopathy was tested in an independent validation cohort of some 20 hyperthyroidism patients and 17 patients who later progressed to ophthalmopathy. The approximately 100 discovery patients were divided at random into training and test sets in a 7:3 ratio. The study also compared thyroid tissue and blood T-cell repertoires from about six Graves' hyperthyroidism patients. Following sampling, methimazole starting at 30 mg daily was given to hyperthyroidism patients, and high-dose intravenous methylprednisolone was given to ophthalmopathy patients. A second multiplex PCR round built the libraries, followed by size selection and purification. Sequencing of the libraries was done on an Illumina HiSeq2000 using paired-end 100 bp reads. SOAPnuke was used to process the raw data, throwing out any read that contained adapters or uncalled bases, had a mean Phred below 15, or lacked an exact constant-primer or identifier match. COPE v1.2.5 was used to merge the high-quality paired reads, and each unique nucleotide sequence was defined as a clonotype. MiTCR v1.1 was used to align the clonotypes against IMGT TRBV, TRBD and TRBJ reference segments. Analysis was restricted to V-J combinations with a frequency above 0.0001, which covered roughly 99% of repertoires. A TCS score was defined as the ratio between F50 (clonal expansion) and ExV (chaos), using BLOSUM62-based TCRdist between CDR3 peptides within each V-J. Welch's t-statistics and random forest reduced fewer than 600 V-J features to under 15, which were used in a naive Bayes classifier (R e1071). No statistical method was used to fix the sample size in advance, and group allocation was not hidden from the investigators. The paper describes TCR Vbeta CDR3 sequencing of around 130 peripheral blood samples, made up of 43 ophthalmopathy patients, 70 to 75 hyperthyroidism patients and around 17 progressor patients.

This receptor was taken from a woman aged 18-35 years with Graves disease. Donor details come from another sample of the same person, matched by shared clones. This sample comprised peripheral blood mononuclear cells (PBMCs), obtained at new diagnosis, from a patient treated with antithyroid drugs. This chain is built from TRBV7-6 and TRBJ1-3, with TRBD1 as a weak D call on 5 bases. Here is the DNA: TGTGCCAGCAGCTTAGCCCAGGGTAACACCATATATTTT. Translated, this is CASSLAQGNTIYF.